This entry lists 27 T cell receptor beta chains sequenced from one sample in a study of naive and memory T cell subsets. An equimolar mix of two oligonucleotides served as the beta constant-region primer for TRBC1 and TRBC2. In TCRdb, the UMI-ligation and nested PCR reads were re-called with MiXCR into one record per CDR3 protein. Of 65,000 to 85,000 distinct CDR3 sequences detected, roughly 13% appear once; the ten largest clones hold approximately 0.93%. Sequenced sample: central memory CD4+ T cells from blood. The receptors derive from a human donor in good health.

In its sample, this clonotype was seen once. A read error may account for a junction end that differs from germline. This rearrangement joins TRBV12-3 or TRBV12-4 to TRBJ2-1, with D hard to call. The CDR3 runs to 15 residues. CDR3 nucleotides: TGTGACAGCAGTCTGGGAAGCAGAGGTCACAATGAGCAGTTCTTC. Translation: CDSSLGSRGHNEQFF.

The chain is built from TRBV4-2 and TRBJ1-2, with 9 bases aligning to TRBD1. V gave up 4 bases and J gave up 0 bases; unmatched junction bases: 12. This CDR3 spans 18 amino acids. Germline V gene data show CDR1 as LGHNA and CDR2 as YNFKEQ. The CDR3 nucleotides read TGTGCCAGCAGCCTCGAGCCGGGACAGGGATTGGCTAACTATGGCTACACCTTC. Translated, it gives CASSLEPGQGLANYGYTF.

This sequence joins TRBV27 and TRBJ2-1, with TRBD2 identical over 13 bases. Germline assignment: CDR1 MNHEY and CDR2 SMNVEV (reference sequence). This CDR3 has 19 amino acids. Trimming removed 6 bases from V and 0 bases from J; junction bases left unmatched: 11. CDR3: CASRQEGLAGTSSYNEQFF. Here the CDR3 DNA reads TGTGCCAGCAGACAAGAGGGACTAGCGGGGACCAGCTCCTACAATGAGCAGTTCTTC.

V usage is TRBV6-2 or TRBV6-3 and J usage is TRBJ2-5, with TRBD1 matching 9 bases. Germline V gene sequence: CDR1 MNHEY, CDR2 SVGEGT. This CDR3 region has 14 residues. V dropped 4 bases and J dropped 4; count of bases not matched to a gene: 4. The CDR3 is CASSSNRGRETQYF. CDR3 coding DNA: TGTGCCAGCAGTTCCAACAGGGGGCGAGAGACCCAGTACTTC.

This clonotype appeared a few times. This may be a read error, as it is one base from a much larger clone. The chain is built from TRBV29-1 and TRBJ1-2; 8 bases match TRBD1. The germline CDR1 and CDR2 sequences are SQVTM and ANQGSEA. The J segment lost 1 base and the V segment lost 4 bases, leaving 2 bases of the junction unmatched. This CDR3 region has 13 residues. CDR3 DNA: TGCAGCGTTGGACAGGGGCGTAACTATGGCTACACCTTC. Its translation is CSVGQGRNYGYTF.

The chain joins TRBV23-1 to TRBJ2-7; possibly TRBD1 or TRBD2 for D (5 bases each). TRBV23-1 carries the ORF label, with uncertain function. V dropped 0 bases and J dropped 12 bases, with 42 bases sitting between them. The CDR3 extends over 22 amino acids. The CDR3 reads CASSQSGRLTGPDLGAGGVLYF. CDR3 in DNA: TGCGCCAGCAGTCAATCGGGAAGGTTGACGGGACCGGATTTAGGTGCGGGCGGTGTATTGTACTTC.

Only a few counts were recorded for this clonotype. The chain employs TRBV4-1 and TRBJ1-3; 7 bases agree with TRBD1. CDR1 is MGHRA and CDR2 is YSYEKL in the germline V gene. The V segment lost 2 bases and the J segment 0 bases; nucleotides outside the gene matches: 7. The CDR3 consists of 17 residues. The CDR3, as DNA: TGCGCCAGCAGCCAAAAGCCCGGGACAGACTCTGGAAACACCATATATTTT. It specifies CASSQKPGTDSGNTIYF.

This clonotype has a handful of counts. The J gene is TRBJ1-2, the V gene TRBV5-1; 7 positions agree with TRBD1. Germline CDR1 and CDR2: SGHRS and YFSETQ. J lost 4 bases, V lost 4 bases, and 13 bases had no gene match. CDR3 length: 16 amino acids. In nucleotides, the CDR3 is TGCGCCAGCAGCCTCCCTCAGGGGGATCGGGTCTATGGCTACACCTTC. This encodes CASSLPQGDRVYGYTF.

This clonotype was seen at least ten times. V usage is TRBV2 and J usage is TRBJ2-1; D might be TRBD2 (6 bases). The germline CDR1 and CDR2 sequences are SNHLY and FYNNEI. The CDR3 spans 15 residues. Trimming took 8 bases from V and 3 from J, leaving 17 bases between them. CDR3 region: CASEWRTTVYNEQFF. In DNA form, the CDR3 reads TGTGCCAGCGAATGGAGGACTACTGTCTACAATGAGCAGTTCTTC. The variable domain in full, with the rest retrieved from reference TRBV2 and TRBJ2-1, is EPEVTQTPSHQVTQMGQEVILRCVPISNHLYFYWYRQILGQKVEFLVSFYNNEISEKSEIFDDQFSVERPDGSNFTLKIRSTKLEDSAMYFCASEWRTTVYNEQFFGPGTRLTVL.

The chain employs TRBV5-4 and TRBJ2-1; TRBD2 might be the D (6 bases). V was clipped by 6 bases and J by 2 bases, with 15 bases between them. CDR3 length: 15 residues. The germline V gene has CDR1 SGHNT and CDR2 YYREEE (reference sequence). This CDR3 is CASKVGSAAYNEQFF. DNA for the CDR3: TGTGCCAGCAAGGTCGGGAGCGCAGCCTACAATGAGCAGTTCTTC.

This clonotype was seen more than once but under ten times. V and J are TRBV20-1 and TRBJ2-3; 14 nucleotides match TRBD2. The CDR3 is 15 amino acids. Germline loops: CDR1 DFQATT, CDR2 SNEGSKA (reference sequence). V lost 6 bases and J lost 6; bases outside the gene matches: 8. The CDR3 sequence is CSAQGLAGVFDTQYF. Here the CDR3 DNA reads TGCAGTGCCCAGGGACTAGCGGGAGTCTTCGATACGCAGTATTTT.

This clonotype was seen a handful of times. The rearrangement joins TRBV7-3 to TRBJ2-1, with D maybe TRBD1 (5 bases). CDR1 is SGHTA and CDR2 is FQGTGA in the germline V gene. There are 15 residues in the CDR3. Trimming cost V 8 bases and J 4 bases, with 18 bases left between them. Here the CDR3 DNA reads TGTGCCAGCGGTGTGGGAACAGGAACATACAATGAGCAGTTCTTC. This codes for CASGVGTGTYNEQFF.

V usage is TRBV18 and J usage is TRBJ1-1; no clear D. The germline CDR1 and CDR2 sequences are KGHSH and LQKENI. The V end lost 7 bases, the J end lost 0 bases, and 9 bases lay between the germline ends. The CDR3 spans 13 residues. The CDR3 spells CASFAGLNTEAFF. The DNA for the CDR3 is TGTGCCAGCTTTGCGGGGTTGAACACTGAAGCTTTCTTT.

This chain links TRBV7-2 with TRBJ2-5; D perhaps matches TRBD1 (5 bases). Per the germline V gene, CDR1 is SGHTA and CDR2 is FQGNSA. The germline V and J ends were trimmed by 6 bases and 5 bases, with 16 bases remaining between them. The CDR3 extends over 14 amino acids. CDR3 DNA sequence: TGTGCCAGCAGTCTGGGTCAAAAGGGGGAGACCCAGTACTTC. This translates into CASSLGQKGETQYF.

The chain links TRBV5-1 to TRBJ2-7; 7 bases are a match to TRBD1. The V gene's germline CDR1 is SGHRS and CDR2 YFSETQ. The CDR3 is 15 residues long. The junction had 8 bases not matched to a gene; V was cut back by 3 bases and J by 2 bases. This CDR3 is CASSWNPGQTYEQYF. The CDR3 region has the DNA TGCGCCAGCAGCTGGAATCCGGGACAGACCTACGAGCAGTACTTC.

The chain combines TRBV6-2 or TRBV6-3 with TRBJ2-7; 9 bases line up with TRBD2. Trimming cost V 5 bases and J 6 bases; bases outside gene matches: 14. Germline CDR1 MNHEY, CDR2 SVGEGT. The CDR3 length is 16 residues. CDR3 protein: CASSTGTSFTAREQYF. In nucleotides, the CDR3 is TGTGCCAGCAGTACCGGGACTAGCTTCACCGCACGCGAGCAGTACTTC.

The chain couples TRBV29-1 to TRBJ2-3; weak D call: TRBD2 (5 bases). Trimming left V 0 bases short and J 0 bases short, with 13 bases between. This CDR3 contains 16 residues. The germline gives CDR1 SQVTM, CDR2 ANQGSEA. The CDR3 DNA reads TGCAGCGTTGAAGATAATGTTCGGGATAGCACAGATACGCAGTATTTT. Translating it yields CSVEDNVRDSTDTQYF.

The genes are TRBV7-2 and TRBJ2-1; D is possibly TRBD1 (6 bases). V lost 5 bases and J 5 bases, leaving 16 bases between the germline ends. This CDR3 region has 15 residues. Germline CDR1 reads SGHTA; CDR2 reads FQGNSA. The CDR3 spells CASSLFGGLNNEQFF. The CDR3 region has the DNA TGTGCCAGCAGCCTTTTTGGGGGCCTAAACAATGAGCAGTTCTTC.

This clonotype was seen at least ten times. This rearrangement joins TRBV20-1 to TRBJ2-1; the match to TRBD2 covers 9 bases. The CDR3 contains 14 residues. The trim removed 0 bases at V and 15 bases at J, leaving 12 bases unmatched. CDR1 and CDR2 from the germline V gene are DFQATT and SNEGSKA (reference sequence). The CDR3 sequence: CSARDSSGSIVSFF. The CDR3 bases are TGCAGTGCTAGAGATAGTAGCGGGAGTATTGTGTCGTTCTTC.

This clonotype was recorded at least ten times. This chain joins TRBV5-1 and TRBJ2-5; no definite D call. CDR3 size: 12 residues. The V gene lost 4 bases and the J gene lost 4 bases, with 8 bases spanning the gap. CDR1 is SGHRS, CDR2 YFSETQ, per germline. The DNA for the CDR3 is TGCGCCAGCAGCCCGGACGGAGAGACCCAGTACTTC. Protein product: CASSPDGETQYF.

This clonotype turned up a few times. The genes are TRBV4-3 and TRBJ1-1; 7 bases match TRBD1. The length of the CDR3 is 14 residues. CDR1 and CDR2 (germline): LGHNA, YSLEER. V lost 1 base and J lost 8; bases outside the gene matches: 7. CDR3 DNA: TGCGCCAGCAGCCAAGGACAGGGCCTTGAAGAAGCTTTCTTT. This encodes CASSQGQGLEEAFF.

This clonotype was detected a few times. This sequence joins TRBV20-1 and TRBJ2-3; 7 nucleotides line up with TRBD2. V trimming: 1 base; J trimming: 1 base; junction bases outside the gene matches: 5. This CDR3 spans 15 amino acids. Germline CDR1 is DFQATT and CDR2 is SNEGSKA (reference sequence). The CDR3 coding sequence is TGCAGTGCTAGAGGGATTAGCGGGCGCACAGATACGCAGTATTTT. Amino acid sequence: CSARGISGRTDTQYF.

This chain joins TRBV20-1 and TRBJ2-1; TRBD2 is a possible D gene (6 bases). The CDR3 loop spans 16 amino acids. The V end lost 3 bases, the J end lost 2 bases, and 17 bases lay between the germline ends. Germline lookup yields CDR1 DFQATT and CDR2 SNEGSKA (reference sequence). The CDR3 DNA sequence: TGCAGTGCTAGCGGGGCTCCCGGGAGCACCTACAATGAGCAGTTCTTC. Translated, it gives CSASGAPGSTYNEQFF.

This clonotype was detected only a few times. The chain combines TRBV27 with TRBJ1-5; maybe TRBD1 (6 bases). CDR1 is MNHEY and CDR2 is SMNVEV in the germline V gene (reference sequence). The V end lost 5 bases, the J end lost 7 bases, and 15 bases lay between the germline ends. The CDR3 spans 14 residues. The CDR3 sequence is CASSKDRPSQPQHF. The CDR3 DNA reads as TGTGCCAGCAGTAAAGACAGGCCAAGCCAGCCCCAGCATTTT.

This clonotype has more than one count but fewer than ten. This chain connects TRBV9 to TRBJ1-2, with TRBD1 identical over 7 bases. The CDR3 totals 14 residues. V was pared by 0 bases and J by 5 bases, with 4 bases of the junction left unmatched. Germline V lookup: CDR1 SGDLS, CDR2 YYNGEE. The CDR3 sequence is CASSVETGRYGYTF. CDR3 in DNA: TGTGCCAGCAGCGTAGAGACAGGGAGGTATGGCTACACCTTC.

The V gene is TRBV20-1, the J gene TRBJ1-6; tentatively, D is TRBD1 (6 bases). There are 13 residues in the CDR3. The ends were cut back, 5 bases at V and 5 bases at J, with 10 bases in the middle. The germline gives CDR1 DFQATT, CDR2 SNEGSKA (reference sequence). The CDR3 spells CSARGANNSPLHF. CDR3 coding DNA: TGCAGTGCTCGGGGGGCCAATAATTCACCCCTCCACTTT.

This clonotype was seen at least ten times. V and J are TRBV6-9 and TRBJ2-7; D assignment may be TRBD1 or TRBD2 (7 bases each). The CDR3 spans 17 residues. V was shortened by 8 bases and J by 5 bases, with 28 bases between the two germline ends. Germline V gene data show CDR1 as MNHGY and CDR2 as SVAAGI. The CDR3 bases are TGTGCCAGCGCCGGGGGGACCTTAGGACAGGTACTTGACGAGCAGTACTTC. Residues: CASAGGTLGQVLDEQYF.